The following is a T cell receptor (beta chain) sequence with its context. This specimen belongs to a study of blood T cell repertoires in COVID-19. Study details: Specimens from acute and convalescent COVID-19 originated in the United States, Italy and Spain. From T cells, B-cell-depleted T cells, or PBMCs came the material, which was cDNA or gDNA.

In the study's own analysis: Reference gene primer amplification gave nucleated cell count estimates. Here immunoSEQ multiplex PCR was the method, and the copy in TCRdb shows in-frame clones only, minus some. D and trimming come from the DNA, and the V and J calls and clone size come from that table. The sample yields 140,000 to 150,000 clones, 65% to 90% seen once. CDR1 is SGHDN and CDR2 is FVKESK in the germline V gene. Trimming removed 4 bases from V and 13 bases from J; junction bases left unmatched: 11. The CDR3 runs 15 residues. The chain joins TRBV14 to TRBJ2-1, with 12 bases aligning to TRBD2. The sequence derives from a man aged 60-69 years with active or convalescent COVID-19. The sample taken for sequencing was peripheral blood. CDR3 in amino acids: CASSRPGLAGGIQFF. The CDR3 coding sequence is TGTGCCAGCAGCCGCCCAGGGCTAGCGGGGGGGATTCAGTTCTTC.